This TCR beta chain was sequenced in a study of blood T cells in healthy people across ages. The germline gives CDR1 SGDLS, CDR2 YYNGEE. The CDR3 contains 15 residues. With V trimmed by 4 bases and J by 7 bases, 9 bases remained unmatched. Primed by a sample-barcoded 5' primer and a J-beta primer mix, a second PCR proceeded for roughly 6 to 12 cycles. TCRdb fed the 5' RACE reads into MiXCR, producing one record per CDR3 protein. The sample has about 1.8 million distinct CDR3 sequences, roughly 50% seen once. Investigators took around 11 milliliters of peripheral blood from every donor. Points from the study as a whole: Reliance upon unsorted PBMCs precluded definitive naive versus antigen-experienced comparison. Both naive CD4+ cell counts and diversity were greater in long-lived donors than in aged donors.

The sample holds a few counts of this clonotype. Its antigen is still unknown. J is TRBJ2-4 and V is TRBV9; TRBD1 agrees at 9 bases. This TCR derives from a woman aged 40 to 50 in good health. Material: blood. DNA for the CDR3: TGTGCCAGCAGCCCCCCCCGGGACAGGGCGAACATTCAGTACTTC. Amino acid sequence: CASSPPRDRANIQYF.